The TCR beta chain under discussion was sequenced for a study of cytomegalovirus exposure and HLA in healthy donors. Notes on the study in general: Later on, an analysis showed TCR association rates differing by HLA locus, with DRB1 the most and HLA-C the fewest.

Amplification used 60 Vbeta primers and 13 Jbeta primers. The repertoire was sequenced with immunoSEQ multiplex PCR; TCRdb's copy has only in-frame clones and lacks some. The sample includes 160,000 or so clones, roughly 85% of them seen just once. Germline V gives CDR1 MNHNS, CDR2 SASEGT. CDR3 size: 18 residues. V was pared by 4 bases and J by 0 bases, with 20 bases between. As regards this clone: The antigen is not known.

The clonotype was recovered from a woman in her 30s in good health and CMV-seronegative. Source material: PBMCs. The chain employs TRBV6-1 and TRBJ2-3; TRBD2 might be the D (6 bases). This CDR3 reads CASSGPAPLAFSTDTQYF. The CDR3 nucleotides read TGTGCCAGCAGTGGTCCGGCCCCCCTAGCGTTTAGCACAGATACGCAGTATTTT.